Each of the 10 T cell receptor beta chains below was sequenced from the same sample in a study of response to subunit inactivated influenza vaccine. TCRdb analysed the RT-PCR reads with MiXCR anew, one entry per CDR3 protein. The sample has more than 150,000 distinct CDR3 sequences; roughly 8.7% are singletons. Specimen: non-naive T cells sorted from PBMCs, collected on the day of vaccination. The receptors originated from a man aged 50 to 60 who received an inactivated influenza vaccine.

This clonotype came up many times. The rearrangement uses TRBV5-1 and TRBJ2-7; D not certain. The germline V and J ends were trimmed by 0 bases and 2 bases, with 9 bases remaining between them. Per germline, CDR1 SGHRS and CDR2 YFSETQ. The CDR3 spans 14 residues. CDR3: CASSLGMGTYEQYF. The CDR3 DNA reads TGCGCCAGCAGCTTGGGAATGGGTACCTACGAGCAGTACTTC.

This clonotype was found many times. The J gene is TRBJ2-7, the V gene TRBV20-1; TRBD2 aligns across 12 bases. Germline trimming cut 3 bases from V and 0 bases from J; bases unmatched to any gene: 0. CDR3 length: 14 residues. The germline V gene encodes CDR1 DFQATT and CDR2 SNEGSKA (reference sequence). The CDR3 region is CSARTSGSSYEQYF. CDR3 DNA sequence: TGCAGTGCTAGGACTAGCGGGAGCTCCTACGAGCAGTACTTC.

V is TRBV7-2 and J is TRBJ2-7; TRBD2 matches 9 bases. The length of the CDR3 is 16 residues. J gave up 3 bases and V 5 bases, and 11 bases lay outside the gene matches. Germline lookup yields CDR1 SGHTA and CDR2 FQGNSA. The CDR3 region has the DNA TGTGCCAGCAGCCCTGACCAATTGACTAGCGGCTACGAGCAGTACTTC. It translates to CASSPDQLTSGYEQYF.

The chain couples TRBV3-1 to TRBJ2-2; the match to TRBD1 covers 10 bases. Germline CDR1 reads LGHDT; CDR2 reads YNNKEL (reference sequence). Unmatched junction bases numbered 6, after V lost 5 bases and J lost 6 bases. The CDR3 totals 15 residues. The CDR3 loop reads CASSLGQGIPGELFF. CDR3 nucleotides: TGTGCCAGCAGCTTGGGACAGGGGATCCCCGGGGAGCTGTTTTTT. The full variable domain, rest sourced from reference TRBV3-1 and TRBJ2-2, is DTAVSQTPKYLVTQMGNDKSIKCEQNLGHDTMYWYKQDSKKFLKIMFSYNNKELIINETVPNRFSPKSPDKAHLNLHINSLELGDSAVYFCASSLGQGIPGELFFGEGSRLTVL.

This clonotype occurred a few times. This sequence joins TRBV6-2 or TRBV6-3 and TRBJ2-7; no firm D call. The germline V gene has CDR1 MNHEY and CDR2 SVGEGT. Between the trimmed V and J ends, which lost 2 bases and 2 bases, there was a span of 4 bases. There are 12 residues in the CDR3. The CDR3 bases are TGTGCCAGCAGTTACGGGCCCTACGAGCAGTACTTC. Its translation is CASSYGPYEQYF.

This clonotype was counted at least ten times. The chain combines TRBV4-3 with TRBJ2-3; D gene ambiguous. This CDR3 is 13 amino acids long. V was cut by 3 bases and J by 5 bases, with 9 bases left in between. Germline V gene lookup returns CDR1 LGHNA and CDR2 YSLEER. The DNA for the CDR3 is TGCGCCAGCAGCCAGGGTCATGGAGATACGCAGTATTTT. It codes for CASSQGHGDTQYF.

This clonotype is termed medium-sized. This chain joins TRBV29-1 and TRBJ2-5; either TRBD1 or TRBD2 may fit D (5 bases each). V was shortened by 4 bases and J by 7 bases, with 16 bases between the two germline ends. Per the germline V gene, CDR1 is SQVTM and CDR2 is ANQGSEA. This CDR3 comprises 13 residues. CDR3 bases: TGCAGCGTTGTGATTTCGGGGCCTCGGACCCAGTACTTC. This codes for CSVVISGPRTQYF.

The V and J genes are TRBV4-1 and TRBJ2-6; weak D call: TRBD1 (6 bases). Between the trimmed V and J ends, which lost 1 base and 5 bases, there was a span of 12 bases. Germline V gene lookup returns CDR1 MGHRA and CDR2 YSYEKL. This CDR3 contains 16 residues. The CDR3 is CASSQGRQEWANVLTF. The CDR3 DNA reads as TGCGCCAGCAGCCAAGGTAGACAGGAATGGGCCAACGTCCTGACTTTC.

The sample holds a few counts of this clonotype. The chain employs TRBV6-2 or TRBV6-3 and TRBJ2-7, with TRBD1 identical over 10 bases. Germline-derived CDR1 and CDR2 are MNHEY and SVGEGT. After removal of 3 bases from V and 2 bases from J, the junction contained 4 bases not matched to a gene. This CDR3 spans 15 amino acids. The CDR3, as DNA: TGTGCCAGCAGTTATTTGGGACAGGGGCCCTACGAGCAGTACTTC. It translates to CASSYLGQGPYEQYF.

This clonotype was seen a few times. This chain connects TRBV19 to TRBJ1-1; no clear D gene. There are 11 residues in the CDR3. Trimming removed 1 base at V and 10 bases at J, with 7 bases between. CDR1 is LNHDA, CDR2 SQIVND, per germline (reference sequence). The CDR3 DNA reads TGTGCCAGTAGTATAGTCGAGAGAGCTTTCTTT. This encodes CASSIVERAFF.